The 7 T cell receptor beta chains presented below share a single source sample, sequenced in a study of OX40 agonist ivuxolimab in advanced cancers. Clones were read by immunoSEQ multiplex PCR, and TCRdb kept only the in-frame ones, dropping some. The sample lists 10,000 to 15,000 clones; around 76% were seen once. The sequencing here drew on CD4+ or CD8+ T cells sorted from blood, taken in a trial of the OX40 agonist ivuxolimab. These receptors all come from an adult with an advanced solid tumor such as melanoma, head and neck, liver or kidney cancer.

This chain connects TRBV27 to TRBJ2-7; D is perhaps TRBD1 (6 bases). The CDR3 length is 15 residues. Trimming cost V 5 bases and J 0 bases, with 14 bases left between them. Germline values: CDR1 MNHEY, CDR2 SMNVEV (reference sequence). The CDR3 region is CASSPTGTFSYEQYF. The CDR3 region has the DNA TGTGCCAGCAGTCCAACAGGGACGTTCTCCTACGAGCAGTACTTC.

The CDR3 here is CASSHLGSSYEQYF. For the CDR3, the DNA is TGCGCCAGCAGCCACCTCGGGAGTTCGTACGAGCAGTACTTC. The chain recombines TRBV4-3 with TRBJ2-7; TRBD2 is a possible D gene (6 bases). CDR3 length: 14 residues. Germline V gives CDR1 LGHNA, CDR2 YSLEER. Trimming shortened V by 3 bases and J by 4 bases, and 13 bases separated the two germline ends.

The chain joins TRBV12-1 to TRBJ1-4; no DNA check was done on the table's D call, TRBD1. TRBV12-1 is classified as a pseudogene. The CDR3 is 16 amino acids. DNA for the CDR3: TGTGCCAGCAGCTACCATCTAAAGGACAGGGGACGAAAACTGTTTTTT. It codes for CASSYHLKDRGRKLFF.

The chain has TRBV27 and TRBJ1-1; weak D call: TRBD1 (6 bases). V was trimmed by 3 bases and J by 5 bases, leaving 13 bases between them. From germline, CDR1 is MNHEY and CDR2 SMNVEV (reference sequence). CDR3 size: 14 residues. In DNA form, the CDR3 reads TGTGCCAGCAGTTTCAGAAAAGGGGGGACTGAAGCTTTCTTT. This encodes CASSFRKGGTEAFF.

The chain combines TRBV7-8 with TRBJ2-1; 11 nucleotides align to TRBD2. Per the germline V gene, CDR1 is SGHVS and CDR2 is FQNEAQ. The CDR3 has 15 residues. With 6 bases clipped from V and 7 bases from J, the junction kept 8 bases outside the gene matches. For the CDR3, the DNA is TGTGCCAGCAGAATAGCGGGAGGGCCATTTAATGAGCAGTTCTTC. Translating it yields CASRIAGGPFNEQFF.

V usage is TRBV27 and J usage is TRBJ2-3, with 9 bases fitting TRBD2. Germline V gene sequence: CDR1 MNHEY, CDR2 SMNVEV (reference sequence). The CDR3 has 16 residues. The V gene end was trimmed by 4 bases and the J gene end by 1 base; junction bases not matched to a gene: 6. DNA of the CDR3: TGTGCCAGCAGTTCCCGGGAGCGGGAGGGCACAGATACGCAGTATTTT. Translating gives CASSSREREGTDTQYF.

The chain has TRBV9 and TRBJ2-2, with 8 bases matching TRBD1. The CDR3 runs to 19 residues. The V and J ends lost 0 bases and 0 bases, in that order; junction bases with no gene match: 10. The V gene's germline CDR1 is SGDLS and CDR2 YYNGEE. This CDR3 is CASSVEGQVHLANTGELFF. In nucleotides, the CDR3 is TGTGCCAGCAGCGTAGAGGGACAGGTCCACCTGGCGAACACCGGGGAGCTGTTTTTT.